This T cell receptor (beta chain) was sequenced during a study of CD8+ T cells in alopecia areata. RNA extraction and reverse transcription yielded cDNA as sequencing template. Sequencing used immunoSEQ multiplex PCR; TCRdb keeps in-frame clones, though not all of them. In the table there are approximately 160,000 clones, 60% to 75% of which are singletons. After removal of 5 bases from V and 3 bases from J, the junction contained 0 bases not matched to a gene. The CDR3 has 12 amino acids. Germline CDR1 is MNHEY and CDR2 is SMNVEV (reference sequence). Specified treatment: oral pan-JAK inhibitor, 5-10 mg twice daily.

The clonotype comes from a human donor with alopecia areata. The chain joins TRBV27 to TRBJ2-7; 8 bases agree with TRBD2. The source was CD4+ T cells sorted from blood, collected at week 24, from a patient treated with tofacitinib. In nucleotides, the CDR3 is TGTGCCAGCAGTCGGGAGGGCTACGAGCAGTACTTC. Its translation: CASSREGYEQYF.